Below are 13 T cell receptor beta chains sequenced from a single sample in a study of cytomegalovirus exposure and HLA in healthy donors. Libraries were prepared by immunoSEQ multiplex PCR; TCRdb keeps only in-frame clonotypes and omits some of them. The repertoire holds tens of thousands of clones, with 95% to 97% as singletons. Sequencing input: PBMCs. Every receptor here comes from a man aged 18 to 30 in good health and CMV-seropositive.

J is TRBJ2-7 and V is TRBV28, with a weak D call TRBD1 (6 bases). CDR1 and CDR2 (germline): MDHEN, SYDVKM. The CDR3 sequence is 14 residues long. V was shortened by 6 bases and J by 5 bases, with 17 bases between the two germline ends. CDR3 DNA: TGTGCCAGCAGCCCATCGCAGGGGCAAAACGAGCAGTACTTC. Residues: CASSPSQGQNEQYF.

CDR3 residues: CASSRGVPSGRHNEQFF. The CDR3 bases are TGTGCCAGCAGCCGTGGGGTTCCTAGCGGGAGGCACAATGAGCAGTTCTTC. The chain combines TRBV11-1 with TRBJ2-1, with TRBD2 matching 11 bases. This CDR3 has 17 residues. V was clipped by 5 bases and J by 5 bases; unmatched bases: 11. The V gene's germline CDR1 is SGHAT and CDR2 FQDESV (reference sequence). Supplemented by reference TRBV11-1 and TRBJ2-1, the full variable domain reads EAEVAQSPRYKITEKSQAVAFWCDPISGHATLYWYRQILGQGPELLVQFQDESVVDDSQLPKDRFSAERLKGVDSTLKIQPAELGDSAMYLCASSRGVPSGRHNEQFFGPGTRLTVL.

The chain joins TRBV7-2 to TRBJ2-5; D unclear. The V end was cut by 5 bases, the J end by 2 bases, with 18 bases between. From germline, CDR1 is SGHTA and CDR2 FQGNSA. The CDR3 sequence is 16 residues long. CDR3 nucleotide sequence: TGTGCCAGCAGCCCAGAGGTCGCGGCACTGCAAGAGACCCAGTACTTC. Protein: CASSPEVAALQETQYF.

The rearrangement joins TRBV10-3 to TRBJ2-7, with a possible D match to TRBD1 (5 bases). Between the trimmed V and J ends, which lost 2 bases and 4 bases, there was a span of 18 bases. The CDR3 totals 16 residues. Looked up from germline, CDR1 is ENHRY and CDR2 is SYGVKD. The CDR3 nucleotides are TGTGCCATCAGTGAGGGTTTGGGGCCATCCTCATACGAGCAGTACTTC. It encodes CAISEGLGPSSYEQYF.

The CDR3 bases are TGTGCCAGCAGTGTCAGTTCCGGGGCCAACGTCCTGACTTTC. This translates into CASSVSSGANVLTF. This chain uses TRBV2 with TRBJ2-6, with D unclear. The V end lost 4 bases, the J end lost 4 bases, and 8 bases lay between the germline ends. The CDR3 consists of 14 residues. From germline, CDR1 is SNHLY and CDR2 FYNNEI.

The rearrangement links TRBV5-1 to TRBJ2-3; 13 nucleotides match TRBD2. V was pared by 4 bases and J by 10 bases, with 12 bases of the junction left unmatched. The CDR3 consists of 16 residues. CDR1 SGHRS and CDR2 YFSETQ come from the germline V gene. The CDR3 protein is CASSRRGGLAGDPQYF. The CDR3 bases are TGCGCCAGCAGCCGAAGAGGAGGACTAGCGGGAGACCCGCAGTATTTT. Based on the CDR3 plus reference TRBV5-1 and TRBJ2-3, the full variable domain is KAGVTQTPRYLIKTRGQQVTLSCSPISGHRSVSWYQQTPGQGLQFLFEYFSETQRNKGNFPGRFSGRQFSNSRSEMNVSTLELGDSALYLCASSRRGGLAGDPQYFGPGTRLTVL.

This chain links TRBV13 with TRBJ2-7; a possible D gene is TRBD1 (5 bases). The CDR3 has 17 amino acids. Per germline, CDR1 PRHDT and CDR2 FYEKMQ (reference sequence). V was shortened by 6 bases and J by 0 bases, with 21 bases between the two germline ends. Here the CDR3 DNA reads TGTGCCAGCAGTAACACCAGGGAACCCCGGAGCTCCTACGAGCAGTACTTC. It translates to CASSNTREPRSSYEQYF.

In DNA form, the CDR3 reads TGTGCCAGCAGTTTTGGTCAGGGGCAAGAGACCCAGTACTTC. Translation: CASSFGQGQETQYF. This chain uses TRBV28 with TRBJ2-5; D may be TRBD1 (6 bases). This CDR3 has 14 amino acids. V lost 3 bases and J lost 2, with 10 bases in between. The germline CDR1 and CDR2 sequences are MDHEN and SYDVKM.

This clone was detected only once. The chain recombines TRBV7-9 with TRBJ2-1, with a tentative D call TRBD2 (5 bases). The CDR3 extends over 15 amino acids. Germline V CDR1 and CDR2: SEHNR, FQNEAQ (reference sequence). Trimming pared 1 base from V and 4 bases from J, leaving 11 bases between. CDR3 bases: TGTGCCAGCAGCTTAGTCGACTACCCATACAATGAGCAGTTCTTC. This gives the protein CASSLVDYPYNEQFF. Full variable domain (remainder filled in from reference TRBV7-9 and TRBJ2-1): DTGVSQNPRHKITKRGQNVTFRCDPISEHNRLYWYRQTLGQGPEFLTYFQNEAQLEKSRLLSDRFSAERPKGSFSTLEIQRTEQGDSAMYLCASSLVDYPYNEQFFGPGTRLTVL.

The CDR3 region has the DNA TGTGCCAGTAGTATGTTGCAGGGGGTCGGGGAGCTGTTTTTT. This gives the protein CASSMLQGVGELFF. V usage is TRBV19 and J usage is TRBJ2-2, with 7 bases identical to TRBD1. This CDR3 is 14 amino acids long. Germline assignment: CDR1 LNHDA and CDR2 SQIVND (reference sequence). Unmatched junction bases numbered 5, after V lost 3 bases and J lost 7 bases.

The count of this clone is one. This chain uses TRBV7-8 with TRBJ2-7; no clear D. Trimming left V 1 base short and J 5 bases short, with 15 bases between. CDR3 length: 15 residues. From germline, CDR1 is SGHVS and CDR2 FQNEAQ. CDR3: CASSLGPAYAHEQYF. The CDR3 DNA reads TGTGCCAGCAGCTTAGGCCCCGCGTATGCCCACGAGCAGTACTTC.

CDR3 in amino acids: CASSSDTGRYEQYF. CDR3 DNA sequence: TGCGCCAGCAGTTCTGACACAGGTCGCTACGAGCAGTACTTC. The J gene is TRBJ2-7, the V gene TRBV5-1; a possible D gene is TRBD1 (5 bases). V gave up 5 bases and J gave up 3 bases, with 15 bases separating them. The length of the CDR3 is 14 residues. Germline loops: CDR1 SGHRS, CDR2 YFSETQ. Variable domain in full (rest from reference TRBV5-1 and TRBJ2-7): KAGVTQTPRYLIKTRGQQVTLSCSPISGHRSVSWYQQTPGQGLQFLFEYFSETQRNKGNFPGRFSGRQFSNSRSEMNVSTLELGDSALYLCASSSDTGRYEQYFGPGTRLTVT.

This chain uses TRBV28 with TRBJ2-3, with a weak D call TRBD1 (5 bases). The CDR3 is 14 residues long. The germline V gene encodes CDR1 MDHEN and CDR2 SYDVKM. The ends were cut back, 5 bases at V and 2 bases at J, with 11 bases in the middle. DNA for the CDR3: TGTGCCAGCAGTACTACAGGATACACAGATACGCAGTATTTT. Translated: CASSTTGYTDTQYF.